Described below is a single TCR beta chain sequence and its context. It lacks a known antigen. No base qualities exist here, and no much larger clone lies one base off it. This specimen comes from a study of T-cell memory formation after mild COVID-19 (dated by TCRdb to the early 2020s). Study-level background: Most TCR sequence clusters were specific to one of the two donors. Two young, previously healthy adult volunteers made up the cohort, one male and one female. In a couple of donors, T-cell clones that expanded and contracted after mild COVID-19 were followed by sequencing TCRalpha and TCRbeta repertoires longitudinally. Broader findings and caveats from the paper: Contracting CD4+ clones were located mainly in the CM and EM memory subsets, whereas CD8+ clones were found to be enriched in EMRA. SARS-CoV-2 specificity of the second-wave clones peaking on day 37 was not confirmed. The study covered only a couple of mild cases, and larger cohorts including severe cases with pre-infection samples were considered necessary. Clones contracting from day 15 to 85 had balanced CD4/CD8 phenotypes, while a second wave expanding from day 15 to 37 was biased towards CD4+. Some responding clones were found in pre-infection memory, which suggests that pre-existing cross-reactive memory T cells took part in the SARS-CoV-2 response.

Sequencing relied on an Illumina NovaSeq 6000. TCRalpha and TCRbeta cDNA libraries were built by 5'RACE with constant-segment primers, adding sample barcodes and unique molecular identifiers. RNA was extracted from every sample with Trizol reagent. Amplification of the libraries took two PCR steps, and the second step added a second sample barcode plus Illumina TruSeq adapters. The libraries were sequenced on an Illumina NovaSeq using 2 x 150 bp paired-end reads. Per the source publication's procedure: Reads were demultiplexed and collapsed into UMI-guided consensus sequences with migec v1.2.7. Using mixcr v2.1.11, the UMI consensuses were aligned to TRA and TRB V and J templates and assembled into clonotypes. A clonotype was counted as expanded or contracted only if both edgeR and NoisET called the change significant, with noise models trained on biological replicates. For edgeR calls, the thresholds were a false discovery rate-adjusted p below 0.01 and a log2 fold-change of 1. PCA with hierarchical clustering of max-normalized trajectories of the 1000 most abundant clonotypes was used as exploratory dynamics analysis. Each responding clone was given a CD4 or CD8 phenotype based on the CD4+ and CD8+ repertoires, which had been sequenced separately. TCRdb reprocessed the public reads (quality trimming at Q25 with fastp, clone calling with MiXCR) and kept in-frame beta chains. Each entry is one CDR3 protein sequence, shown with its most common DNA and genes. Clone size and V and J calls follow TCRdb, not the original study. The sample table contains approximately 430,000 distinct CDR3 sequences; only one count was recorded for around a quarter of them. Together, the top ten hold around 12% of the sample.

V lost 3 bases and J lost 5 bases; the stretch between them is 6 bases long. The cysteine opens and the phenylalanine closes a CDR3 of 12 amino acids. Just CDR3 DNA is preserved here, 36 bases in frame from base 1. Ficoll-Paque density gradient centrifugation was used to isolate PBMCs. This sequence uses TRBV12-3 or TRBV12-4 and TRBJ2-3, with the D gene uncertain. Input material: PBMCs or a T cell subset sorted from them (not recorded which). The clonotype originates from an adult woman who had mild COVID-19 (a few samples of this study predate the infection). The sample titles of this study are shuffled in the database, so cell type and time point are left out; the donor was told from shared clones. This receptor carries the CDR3 CASSFLEDTQYF. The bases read TGTGCCAGCAGTTTTTTAGAAGATACGCAGTATTTT.